A single sample is the source of the 16 T cell receptor beta chains below, sequenced in a study of T-cell reconstitution after alpha-beta-depleted transplantation in children. This sample's TCRbeta library carried unique molecular identifier barcodes. MiXCR, applied by TCRdb to the PCR reads, yields one record per CDR3 protein. The sample contains roughly 30,000 distinct CDR3 sequences, under 7.5% of which appear only once. What these receptors recognize is not known. Study-level findings and limits: About two months after transplant, alpha-beta T cells reportedly came from several hundred expanded graft clones.

The sequences come from peripheral blood, collected 60 days after TCRalphabeta/CD19-depleted stem cell transplant. The origin of the receptors is a child less than two years old who had a stem cell transplant for acute myeloid leukemia, so the T cells may come from the graft donor.

In its sample, this clonotype was seen many times. The chain is built from TRBV28 and TRBJ2-7, with 9 bases that match TRBD1. This CDR3 contains 15 residues. After removal of 7 bases from V and 5 bases from J, the junction contained 12 bases not matched to a gene. From germline, CDR1 is MDHEN and CDR2 SYDVKM. DNA of the CDR3: TGTGCCAGCACCCTTGGCGGGACAGGGTCCCACGAGCAGTACTTC. This gives the protein CASTLGGTGSHEQYF.

This clonotype was detected only a few times. The chain has TRBV10-3 and TRBJ1-2, with a weak D call TRBD1 (6 bases). V gave up 9 bases and J gave up 7 bases, with 21 bases separating them. Germline V gives CDR1 ENHRY, CDR2 SYGVKD. The CDR3 is 14 residues long. In nucleotides, the CDR3 is TGTGCCATTCCGACGGGGGGCGGAGACTTTGGCTACACCTTC. It translates to CAIPTGGGDFGYTF.

In its sample, this clonotype was seen many times. This chain connects TRBV7-9 to TRBJ2-7; 8 bases line up with TRBD2. Germline V gene data show CDR1 as SEHNR and CDR2 as FQNEAQ (reference sequence). This CDR3 has 12 residues. J lost 6 bases, V lost 8 bases, and 6 bases had no gene match. Here the CDR3 DNA reads TGTGCCAGCCCGGGGGGGACGGGCGAGCAGTACTTC. Translating it yields CASPGGTGEQYF.

This clonotype was observed many times. This chain connects TRBV28 to TRBJ1-2; D unresolved. Trimming stripped 1 base from V and 10 bases from J, with 10 bases between. The CDR3 length is 12 residues. From germline, CDR1 is MDHEN and CDR2 SYDVKM. The CDR3 region has the DNA TGTGCCAGCAGTTTATTGTCGGGCGACTACACCTTC. Its translation: CASSLLSGDYTF.

This clonotype was found many times. The chain employs TRBV2 and TRBJ2-5, with 9 bases matching TRBD2. Germline assignment: CDR1 SNHLY and CDR2 FYNNEI. The CDR3 is made up of 16 amino acids. V shed 2 bases, J shed 3 bases, and the junction held 7 bases outside the gene matches. CDR3 in amino acids: CASSEFGLANEETQYF. CDR3 coding DNA: TGTGCCAGCAGTGAATTTGGACTAGCGAACGAAGAGACCCAGTACTTC.

This clonotype occurred many times. The gene calls are TRBV6-2 or TRBV6-3 and TRBJ1-6; D gene unclear. The CDR3 loop spans 18 amino acids. Trimming removed 0 bases at V and 5 bases at J, with 17 bases between. CDR1 and CDR2 (germline): MNHEY, SVGEGT. The CDR3, as DNA: TGTGCCAGCAGTTACTCACCGTACAGCCCCTTGGATAATTCACCCCTCCACTTT. Encoded protein: CASSYSPYSPLDNSPLHF.

This clonotype was found many times. The chain combines TRBV10-3 with TRBJ2-1; TRBD1 agrees at 11 bases. CDR3 length equals 14 residues. Germline CDR1 ENHRY, CDR2 SYGVKD. The V gene end was trimmed by 9 bases and the J gene end by 9 bases; junction bases not matched to a gene: 10. CDR3 sequence reads: CAMAADRGQAEQFF. CDR3 DNA sequence: TGTGCCATGGCGGCGGACAGGGGGCAGGCTGAGCAGTTCTTC.

This clonotype was counted at least ten times. The gene calls are TRBV9 and TRBJ2-7; D possibly uses TRBD1 or TRBD2 (7 bases each). This CDR3 is 16 amino acids long. From germline, CDR1 is SGDLS and CDR2 YYNGEE. Deletions cut 4 bases from V and 4 bases from J, with 21 bases between. CDR3 amino acids: CASSTTVRGGPYEQYF. The CDR3 DNA reads TGTGCCAGCAGCACAACAGTCAGGGGGGGCCCTTACGAGCAGTACTTC.

The rearrangement links TRBV5-1 to TRBJ2-7; D possibly matches TRBD1 or TRBD2 (5 bases each). CDR3 size: 12 residues. V was trimmed by 3 bases and J by 6 bases, leaving 10 bases between them. Germline assignment: CDR1 SGHRS and CDR2 YFSETQ. The CDR3 loop is CASSSGPAEQYF. The CDR3 coding sequence is TGCGCCAGCAGCTCGGGGCCCGCCGAGCAGTACTTC.

The sample holds many counts of this clonotype. The genes are TRBV7-9 and TRBJ1-3; the match to TRBD1 covers 7 bases. The CDR3 loop spans 16 amino acids. J was trimmed by 4 bases and V by 2 bases; bases with no gene match: 8. The V gene's germline CDR1 is SEHNR and CDR2 FQNEAQ (reference sequence). Written as DNA, the CDR3 is TGTGCCAGCAGCTTAAGGGCAGGGGGAATCGGAAACACCATATATTTT. Its translation: CASSLRAGGIGNTIYF.

This clonotype was seen many times. CDR3 residues: CASSRLGAMDPTGEQFF. The CDR3 nucleotides are TGTGCCAGCAGCCGATTGGGGGCTATGGACCCGACAGGCGAGCAGTTCTTC. The chain carries TRBV12-3 or TRBV12-4 and TRBJ2-1; possibly TRBD1 for D (6 bases). Between the trimmed V and J ends, which lost 6 bases and 10 bases, there was a span of 28 bases. CDR3 length equals 17 residues.

This clonotype was recorded many times. The chain links TRBV27 to TRBJ2-1; 7 positions agree with TRBD2. V lost 8 bases, J lost 0 bases, and 7 bases stayed unmatched. The CDR3 consists of 15 residues. In germline, CDR1 is MNHEY, CDR2 SMNVEV (reference sequence). CDR3 region: CASGSSSGSYNEQFF. The CDR3, as DNA: TGTGCCAGCGGATCGTCTAGCGGCTCCTACAATGAGCAGTTCTTC.

This clonotype was seen at least ten times. The chain couples TRBV29-1 to TRBJ2-3; 8 nucleotides align to TRBD1. Germline V gene lookup returns CDR1 SQVTM and CDR2 ANQGSEA. With 3 bases clipped from V and 2 bases from J, the junction kept 7 bases outside the gene matches. The CDR3 length is 15 residues. The CDR3 protein is CSVDGQGGPTDTQYF. The CDR3 region has the DNA TGCAGCGTTGACGGACAGGGAGGTCCCACAGATACGCAGTATTTT.

This clonotype occurred many times. The chain combines TRBV7-6 with TRBJ2-5, with D perhaps being TRBD1 or TRBD2 (6 bases each). The length of the CDR3 is 16 residues. Germline V gene lookup returns CDR1 SGHVS and CDR2 FNYEAQ. The V and J ends lost 1 base and 1 base respectively, with 13 bases between them. The CDR3: CASSLGKGGFQETQYF. The DNA for the CDR3 is TGTGCCAGCAGCTTAGGGAAGGGGGGCTTCCAAGAGACCCAGTACTTC.

This clonotype was recorded many times. V is TRBV12-3 or TRBV12-4 and J is TRBJ2-4, with 9 bases fitting TRBD1. Losses at the gene ends were 5 bases for V and 3 bases for J; bases not matched to a gene: 11. CDR3 size: 17 residues. CDR3 protein: CASSPFEQGAGKNIQYF. Here the CDR3 DNA reads TGTGCCAGCAGTCCCTTCGAACAGGGGGCCGGCAAAAACATTCAGTACTTC.

This clonotype was counted at least ten times. The gene calls are TRBV6-9 and TRBJ2-7; possibly TRBD1 or TRBD2 for D (5 bases each). The CDR3 covers 15 residues. Per the germline V gene, CDR1 is MNHGY and CDR2 is SVAAGI. Trimming took 3 bases from V and 5 from J, leaving 17 bases between them. DNA for the CDR3: TGTGCCAGCAGTTACGGGACGGGAATGGTCCACGAGCAGTACTTC. This translates into CASSYGTGMVHEQYF.